Shown below are 32 T cell receptor beta chains from a single sample sequenced in a study of blood T cell repertoires in COVID-19. Generated by immunoSEQ multiplex PCR, the TCRdb table keeps only in-frame clones and is missing some. The sample comprises about 62,000 clones, around 87% of which are singletons, and 18% rests with the top ten. The source material was peripheral blood. The receptors were sampled from a woman aged 55-75 years with COVID-19, enrolled during active disease.

This clone was seen once. The J gene is TRBJ2-5, the V gene TRBV7-2; D is perhaps TRBD2 (6 bases). Germline values: CDR1 SGHTA, CDR2 FQGNSA. V lost 4 bases to trimming and J lost 5 bases, with 20 bases between them. The CDR3 length is 16 residues. CDR3 sequence reads: CASSSGGGNRRETQYF. As DNA, the CDR3 is TGTGCCAGCAGCTCCGGCGGAGGGAATCGGCGGGAGACCCAGTACTTC.

This chain connects TRBV3-1 (or the pseudogene TRBV3-2) to TRBJ2-7; D is undetermined. Between the trimmed V and J ends, which lost 0 bases and 6 bases, there was a span of 9 bases. CDR3 length: 13 amino acids. The germline V gene has CDR1 LGHDT and CDR2 YNNKEL (reference sequence). The CDR3 region has the DNA TGTGCCAGCAGCCAAGACCCCTCCGGCGAGCAGTACTTC. It specifies CASSQDPSGEQYF.

V is TRBV5-4 and J is TRBJ1-2; TRBD1 is a possible D gene (5 bases). Trimming shortened V by 6 bases and J by 5 bases, and 14 bases separated the two germline ends. CDR1 is SGHNT, CDR2 YYREEE, per germline (reference sequence). This CDR3 has 13 residues. CDR3 DNA: TGTGCCAGCAAACCGGGGGGGGAATATGGCTACACCTTC. It yields the protein CASKPGGEYGYTF.

This rearrangement joins TRBV7-2 to TRBJ1-4, with D perhaps matching TRBD1 (5 bases). CDR3 length: 15 residues. CDR1 is SGHTA, CDR2 FQGNSA, per germline. The ends were cut back, 5 bases at V and 8 bases at J, with 18 bases in the middle. The CDR3 loop reads CASSPRWGTGEKLFF. The CDR3 nucleotides are TGTGCCAGCAGCCCCCGGTGGGGGACTGGGGAAAAACTGTTTTTT.

This clone was seen a single time. The chain combines TRBV15 with TRBJ1-1, with TRBD1 matching over 9 bases. The length of the CDR3 is 13 residues. Germline loops: CDR1 LNHNV, CDR2 YYDKDF (reference sequence). The V and J ends lost 3 bases and 9 bases, in that order; junction bases with no gene match: 5. The CDR3 DNA sequence: TGTGCCACCAGCAGGGGACAGGGAGTACAAGCTTTCTTT. The encoded protein is CATSRGQGVQAFF.

This clone was seen a single time. CDR3 region: CASSVRDRGSGNTIYF. CDR3 in DNA: TGTGCCAGCAGCGTCCGGGACAGGGGGTCTGGAAACACCATATATTTT. The V gene is TRBV3-1 (or the pseudogene TRBV3-2), the J gene TRBJ1-3, with 11 bases fitting TRBD1. Germline V lookup: CDR1 LGHDT, CDR2 YNNKEL (reference sequence). The J segment lost 1 base and the V segment lost 5 bases, leaving 4 bases of the junction unmatched. The CDR3 runs 16 residues.

V is TRBV6-2 or TRBV6-3 and J is TRBJ2-3; D is possibly TRBD2 (7 bases). Germline CDR1 MNHEY, CDR2 SVGEGT. V was cut by 5 bases and J by 3 bases, with 18 bases left in between. This CDR3 has 16 residues. In DNA form, the CDR3 reads TGTGCCAGCAGTGTCAGTTCGGGGGGCTTAACAGATACGCAGTATTTT. Amino acids: CASSVSSGGLTDTQYF.

The V call is TRBV9, the J call TRBJ2-7; maybe TRBD2 (6 bases). The CDR3 runs to 15 residues. Germline V gene sequence: CDR1 SGDLS, CDR2 YYNGEE. Between the trimmed V and J ends, which lost 4 bases and 1 base, there was a span of 15 bases. Written as DNA, the CDR3 is TGTGCCAGCAGCCTCCATGAAGCGGGTTCCTACGAGCAGTACTTC. Translating gives CASSLHEAGSYEQYF.

The CDR3 DNA reads as TGTGCCAGCAATCGGGGTACGAACACTGAAGCTTTCTTT. Protein sequence: CASNRGTNTEAFF. The gene calls are TRBV6-5 and TRBJ1-1; no definite D call. V lost 7 bases to trimming and J lost 1 base, with 10 bases between them. CDR1 and CDR2 (germline): MNHEY, SVGAGI. The CDR3 sequence is 13 residues long.

V and J are TRBV6-2 or TRBV6-3 and TRBJ1-5, with D unclear. V lost 5 bases to trimming and J lost 2 bases, with 13 bases between them. Germline lookup yields CDR1 MNHEY and CDR2 SVGEGT. The CDR3 loop spans 15 amino acids. The CDR3 DNA is TGTGCCAGCAGTCTGACTCCCCGGGGCAATCAGCCCCAGCATTTT. This codes for CASSLTPRGNQPQHF.

Only one count was recorded for this clone. V and J are TRBV6-5 and TRBJ1-2; D is possibly TRBD1 (5 bases). V was clipped by 0 bases and J by 7 bases, with 9 bases between them. This CDR3 comprises 13 residues. Per the germline V gene, CDR1 is MNHEY and CDR2 is SVGAGI. In nucleotides, the CDR3 is TGTGCCAGCAGTTACTCGGCGGGGGGTGGCTACACCTTC. Translation: CASSYSAGGGYTF.

Remarks on this clone: The identical CDR3 is also encoded by other nucleotide sequences in the sample. This chain connects TRBV7-9 to TRBJ2-7, with D possibly matching TRBD1 (6 bases). Deletions cut 3 bases from V and 3 bases from J, with 9 bases between. Germline V gene sequence: CDR1 SEHNR, CDR2 FQNEAQ (reference sequence). This CDR3 has 13 amino acids. CDR3 in amino acids: CASSFTGSYEQYF. CDR3 coding DNA: TGTGCCAGCAGCTTCACAGGGAGCTACGAGCAGTACTTC.

The rearrangement uses TRBV13 and TRBJ2-4; no firm D call. V lost 2 bases to trimming and J lost 6 bases, with 8 bases between them. CDR1 is PRHDT and CDR2 is FYEKMQ in the germline V gene (reference sequence). This CDR3 is built from 13 residues. The CDR3 DNA is TGTGCCAGCAGCTTAAGCGTAGGAAACATTCAGTACTTC. Translation: CASSLSVGNIQYF.

The rearrangement uses TRBV6-5 and TRBJ2-7, with 7 bases lining up with TRBD2. The germline V gene encodes CDR1 MNHEY and CDR2 SVGAGI. V gave up 3 bases and J gave up 4 bases; unmatched junction bases: 9. This CDR3 spans 15 amino acids. The CDR3 protein is CASSYSWGGSYEQYF. The DNA for the CDR3 is TGTGCCAGCAGTTATTCCTGGGGGGGGAGTTACGAGCAGTACTTC.

This chain connects TRBV10-3 to TRBJ1-1; 8 nucleotides match TRBD1. Germline V CDR1 and CDR2: ENHRY, SYGVKD. This CDR3 region has 13 residues. V shed 3 bases and J 7 bases; nucleotides not matched to a gene: 4. CDR3 loop: CAISEQGENEAFF. The CDR3 coding sequence is TGTGCCATCAGTGAACAGGGGGAAAATGAAGCTTTCTTT.

The rearrangement joins TRBV27 to TRBJ1-6, with 8 positions matching TRBD1. Germline loops: CDR1 MNHEY, CDR2 SMNVEV (reference sequence). J gave up 8 bases and V 5 bases, and 11 bases lay outside the gene matches. The CDR3 totals 16 residues. The CDR3 reads CASSPSRTGPHSPLHF. The CDR3 DNA reads as TGTGCCAGCAGTCCATCCCGGACAGGGCCCCATTCACCCCTCCACTTT.

The chain has TRBV5-1 and TRBJ1-2, with TRBD1 matching over 7 bases. The CDR3 is 16 residues long. Germline assignment: CDR1 SGHRS and CDR2 YFSETQ. V was pared by 4 bases and J by 1 base, with 10 bases of the junction left unmatched. The CDR3 region is CASSNGQAQFNYGYTF. CDR3 sequence (DNA): TGCGCCAGCAGCAACGGACAGGCGCAATTTAACTATGGCTACACCTTC.

This clone has only one observation. The chain combines TRBV3-1 (or the pseudogene TRBV3-2) with TRBJ2-4; 9 positions match TRBD1. From germline, CDR1 is LGHDT and CDR2 YNNKEL (reference sequence). This CDR3 region has 18 residues. Germline trimming cut 2 bases from V and 3 bases from J; bases unmatched to any gene: 11. The CDR3 loop reads CASSQPLSGTGSKNIQYF. The DNA of the CDR3 is TGTGCCAGCAGCCAACCCCTTTCCGGGACAGGGAGCAAAAACATTCAGTACTTC.

The chain couples TRBV12-1 to TRBJ1-3; the listed D gene, TRBD1, was not tested against the DNA. TRBV12-1 is a pseudogene. The CDR3 totals 17 residues. The CDR3, as DNA: TGTGCCAGCAGTAACGACAGGGGCTCCGTCTCTGGAAACACCATATATTTT. This encodes CASSNDRGSVSGNTIYF.

This clone was seen only once. This rearrangement joins TRBV25-1 to TRBJ1-1; possible D gene TRBD1, 6 bases. The CDR3 sequence is 17 residues long. V was shortened by 4 bases and J by 5 bases, with 23 bases between the two germline ends. Germline CDR1 and CDR2: MGHDK and SYGVNS. The CDR3 protein is CASSAQGHGGQGTEAFF. The CDR3 DNA reads TGTGCCAGCAGTGCTCAAGGTCACGGGGGGCAGGGAACTGAAGCTTTCTTT.

The chain couples TRBV6-5 to TRBJ2-2, with D unclear. From germline, CDR1 is MNHEY and CDR2 SVGAGI. With 10 bases removed from V and 0 bases from J, the gap between germline ends came to 9 bases. The CDR3 contains 13 residues. This CDR3 reads CATRMTNTGELFF. The CDR3, as DNA: TGTGCCACGAGGATGACGAACACCGGGGAGCTGTTTTTT.

This clone was recorded once. The rearrangement links TRBV5-4 to TRBJ2-4; possibly TRBD2 for D (5 bases). Germline V gene sequence: CDR1 SGHNT, CDR2 YYREEE (reference sequence). The V gene lost 4 bases and the J gene lost 5 bases, with 16 bases spanning the gap. This CDR3 has 15 residues. Here the CDR3 reads CASSGRGIGQNIQYF. The CDR3 DNA is TGTGCCAGCAGCGGCAGAGGGATAGGGCAAAACATTCAGTACTTC.

The chain is built from TRBV10-3 and TRBJ2-3, with 11 bases fitting TRBD2. J lost 9 bases, V lost 6 bases, and 8 bases had no gene match. The CDR3 sequence is 14 residues long. Germline V CDR1 and CDR2: ENHRY, SYGVKD. The DNA for the CDR3 is TGTGCCATCAGCGAGCGACTAGCGGGGCCAACGCAGTATTTT. This translates into CAISERLAGPTQYF.

This chain links TRBV25-1 with TRBJ2-1; D unclear. The CDR3 extends over 12 amino acids. Germline V CDR1 and CDR2: MGHDK, SYGVNS. Deletions cut 4 bases from V and 5 bases from J, with 6 bases between. CDR3 in amino acids: CASSGRDNEQFF. The CDR3 DNA reads TGTGCCAGCAGTGGCCGGGACAATGAGCAGTTCTTC. Together with reference TRBV25-1 and TRBJ2-1, the CDR3 gives the full variable domain: EADIYQTPRYLVIGTGKKITLECSQTMGHDKMYWYQQDPGMELHLIHYSYGVNSTEKGDLSSESTVSRIRTEHFPLTLESARPSHTSQYLCASSGRDNEQFFGPGTRLTVL.

The rearrangement links TRBV6-4 to TRBJ2-2; 8 nucleotides match TRBD1. Trimming removed 9 bases from V and 5 bases from J; junction bases left unmatched: 5. The CDR3 extends over 13 amino acids. CDR1 is MRHNA and CDR2 is SNTAGT in the germline V gene. CDR3 bases: TGTGCCAGGTGGGACAGGCGTACCGGGGAGCTGTTTTTT. Encoded protein: CARWDRRTGELFF.

This clone was observed a handful of times. This rearrangement joins TRBV5-1 to TRBJ1-5; no definite D call. This CDR3 spans 15 amino acids. Trimming took 5 bases from V and 5 from J, leaving 17 bases between them. Germline CDR1 reads SGHRS; CDR2 reads YFSETQ. As DNA, the CDR3 is TGCGCCAGCAGAATCACCGGGAATCCAGATCAGCCCCAGCATTTT. Residues: CASRITGNPDQPQHF.

This sequence joins TRBV7-2 and TRBJ2-7, with 7 nucleotides matching TRBD1. Trimming at V came to 4 bases and at J to 4 bases, leaving 7 bases not matched to a gene. The CDR3 loop spans 14 amino acids. Per the germline V gene, CDR1 is SGHTA and CDR2 is FQGNSA. The CDR3, as DNA: TGTGCCAGCAGCTCAGGACCACAGGGGTACGAGCAGTACTTC. It encodes CASSSGPQGYEQYF. Using reference TRBV7-2 and TRBJ2-7 for the parts outside the CDR3, the full variable domain is GAGVSQSPSNKVTEKGKDVELRCDPISGHTALYWYRQSLGQGLEFLIYFQGNSAPDKSGLPSDRFSAERTGGSVSTLTIQRTQQEDSAVYLCASSSGPQGYEQYFGPGTRLTVT.

The chain is built from TRBV7-3 and TRBJ2-1, with 14 bases identical to TRBD2. This CDR3 spans 15 amino acids. J lost 6 bases, V lost 5 bases, and 3 bases had no gene match. The germline V gene encodes CDR1 SGHTA and CDR2 FQGTGA. The CDR3 sequence is CASSPGLAGANEQFF. The CDR3 nucleotides read TGTGCCAGCAGCCCGGGACTAGCGGGAGCCAATGAGCAGTTCTTC.

The V and J genes are TRBV11-2 and TRBJ2-7; D perhaps matches TRBD2 (6 bases). With 5 bases removed from V and 10 bases from J, the gap between germline ends came to 15 bases. There are 12 residues in the CDR3. Germline CDR1 and CDR2: SGHAT and FQNNGV. CDR3 region: CASSPGTRSQYF. The CDR3 nucleotides are TGTGCCAGCAGCCCAGGGACTCGATCCCAGTACTTC.

V usage is TRBV6-5 and J usage is TRBJ1-5; D possibly corresponds to TRBD1 (6 bases). There are 13 residues in the CDR3. V lost 8 bases and J 1 base, leaving 9 bases between the germline ends. Germline-derived CDR1 and CDR2 are MNHEY and SVGAGI. CDR3 protein: CASGQGSNQPQHF. The CDR3 DNA sequence: TGTGCCAGCGGGCAGGGGAGCAATCAGCCCCAGCATTTT.

The chain uses TRBV30 and TRBJ2-1, with 14 bases that match TRBD2. The length of the CDR3 is 20 residues. V was clipped by 4 bases and J by 1 base; unmatched bases: 15. Germline V lookup: CDR1 GTSNPN, CDR2 SVGIG (reference sequence). CDR3: CAWNPLTGTSGRGSYNEQFF. The CDR3 DNA follows: TGTGCCTGGAACCCCTTAACCGGGACTAGCGGGAGAGGATCCTACAATGAGCAGTTCTTC.

The count of this clone is one. The J gene is TRBJ1-5, the V gene TRBV27, with 7 nucleotides matching TRBD1. J lost 4 bases, V lost 0 bases, and 12 bases had no gene match. This CDR3 contains 18 residues. CDR1 is MNHEY and CDR2 is SMNVEV in the germline V gene (reference sequence). The CDR3 is CASSLSGSRRGPNQPQHF. The CDR3 region has the DNA TGTGCCAGCAGTTTATCGGGATCCCGGAGGGGGCCGAATCAGCCCCAGCATTTT.